Reported below is one T cell receptor beta chain. Antigen unknown. This specimen comes from a study of cytotoxic CD8 clonotypes in ibrutinib-treated CLL. Looking at the study overall: The sample average was approximately 260,000 productive templates and 85,000 to 100,000 productive rearrangements.

Trimming stripped 4 bases from V and 5 bases from J, with 8 bases between. Germline CDR1 SGHRS, CDR2 YFSETQ. This CDR3 contains 12 residues. Assay used: immunoSEQ multiplex PCR; TCRdb lists only in-frame clones, some missing. The sample includes 270,000 or so clones, 65% to 85% of them seen just once. Study conclusions and caveats: The public clonotypes identified were infrequent and showed contraction or stability on treatment.

PBMCs that had been cryopreserved were the source of 1.5 to 2.5 micrograms of genomic DNA for TCR beta libraries. The sequence was collected from a human donor with chronic lymphocytic leukemia. The chain uses TRBV5-1 and TRBJ2-3, with D uncertain. Sequencing used PBMCs, obtained at disease progression, from a patient treated with ibrutinib. CDR3 DNA sequence: TGCGCCAGCAGCGTACTACGAGATACGCAGTATTTT. This codes for CASSVLRDTQYF. Combining the CDR3 with reference TRBV5-1 and TRBJ2-3 gives the whole variable domain KAGVTQTPRYLIKTRGQQVTLSCSPISGHRSVSWYQQTPGQGLQFLFEYFSETQRNKGNFPGRFSGRQFSNSRSEMNVSTLELGDSALYLCASSVLRDTQYFGPGTRLTVL.